One T cell receptor beta chain is described in this entry. The target antigen is unknown. This sample was included in a study of blood T cells in healthy people across ages. Looking at the study overall: The capture of about one barcoded beta molecule per two T cells was achieved by template switching. Findings and limits, study-wide: For the donors, CMV status was unknown and possibly confounded expanded clonotype changes.

Then a second PCR, running about 7 to 11 cycles, was carried out with a sample-barcoded 5' primer and a J-beta primer mix. TCRdb ran MiXCR on the 5' RACE reads and lists one entry per CDR3 protein. Of fewer than 2 million distinct CDR3 sequences detected, roughly two fifths appear once; the ten largest clones hold about 21%. V was clipped by 3 bases and J by 6 bases; unmatched bases: 9. The CDR3 totals 15 residues. Healthy Caucasian individuals from Russia aged about 6 to 90 served as donors. They isolated at least 6 million PBMCs from each sample. Sample: blood. The receptor comes from a human donor in good health. The chain is built from TRBV12-3 or TRBV12-4 and TRBJ2-3, with 7 bases lining up with TRBD1. CDR3 nucleotide sequence: TGTGCCAGCAGTTTTGGTGACAGGGCCTCGGATACGCAGTATTTT. Its translation is CASSFGDRASDTQYF.